This TCR beta chain appears in the sequencing data of a study of T cell responses to AZD1222 COVID-19 vaccine. The assay was immunoSEQ multiplex PCR, and TCRdb's table has in-frame clones only and misses some. The repertoire holds around 130,000 clones, with 88% as singletons. Looked up from germline, CDR1 is SQVTM and CDR2 is ANQGSEA. The CDR3 sequence is 16 residues long. V was pared by 4 bases and J by 4 bases, with 21 bases between. This receptor was taken from an adult who received the AZD1222 COVID-19 vaccine. The source material was peripheral blood, sampled 28 days after the second AZD1222 dose. This chain uses TRBV29-1 with TRBJ2-3; D is perhaps TRBD1 or TRBD2 (5 bases each). The CDR3 loop reads CSVGGESQGPPDTQYF. In DNA form, the CDR3 reads TGCAGCGTTGGGGGAGAGTCCCAGGGTCCGCCAGATACGCAGTATTTT.